What follows are 16 T cell receptor beta chains derived from one specimen sequenced in a study of OX40 agonist ivuxolimab in advanced cancers. This table comes from immunoSEQ multiplex PCR, and its TCRdb copy is limited to in-frame clones, with some not included. Of 55,000 to 70,000 clones in the sample, roughly 84% were seen once. This sample comprised CD4+ or CD8+ T cells sorted from blood, obtained in a trial of the OX40 agonist ivuxolimab. These receptors originate from an adult with an advanced solid tumor such as melanoma, head and neck, liver or kidney cancer.

The V call is TRBV27, the J call TRBJ2-7; D gene uncertain. Germline values: CDR1 MNHEY, CDR2 SMNVEV (reference sequence). CDR3 size: 13 residues. The ends were cut back, 9 bases at V and 2 bases at J, with 14 bases in the middle. In DNA, the CDR3 is TGTGCCAGGGGCTTGGGCGGCCCCTACGAGCAGTACTTC. As protein: CARGLGGPYEQYF.

V and J are TRBV7-9 and TRBJ2-1; D is ambiguous. Trimming shortened V by 0 bases and J by 5 bases, and 5 bases separated the two germline ends. In germline, CDR1 is SEHNR, CDR2 FQNEAQ (reference sequence). The length of the CDR3 is 13 residues. CDR3 region: CASSLALDNEQFF. The CDR3 region has the DNA TGTGCCAGCAGCTTAGCTCTTGACAATGAGCAGTTCTTC.

J is TRBJ2-7 and V is TRBV27; TRBD2 aligns across 7 bases. The J segment lost 3 bases and the V segment lost 3 bases, leaving 5 bases of the junction unmatched. The CDR3 covers 14 residues. Germline V gene lookup returns CDR1 MNHEY and CDR2 SMNVEV (reference sequence). The CDR3 region is CASSFTRESYEQYF. The CDR3 DNA reads TGTGCCAGCAGTTTTACGCGGGAGAGCTACGAGCAGTACTTC.

CDR3 region: CASSSGRLNTEAFF. CDR3 DNA sequence: TGTGCCAGCAGTTCGGGACGTTTGAACACTGAAGCTTTCTTT. The chain is built from TRBV6-5 and TRBJ1-1; TRBD1 is a possible D gene (5 bases). Germline CDR1 MNHEY, CDR2 SVGAGI. CDR3 length equals 14 residues. V lost 4 bases, J lost 0 bases, and 9 bases lay in between.

The V call is TRBV27, the J call TRBJ2-1; D might be TRBD1 or TRBD2, each matching 7 bases. The CDR3 extends over 14 amino acids. Germline CDR1 is MNHEY and CDR2 is SMNVEV (reference sequence). Trimming left V 2 bases short and J 12 bases short, with 17 bases between. The DNA for the CDR3 is TGTGCCAGCAGTTTAATGGCTCCCAGGGGGGGGCAGTTCTTC. Protein: CASSLMAPRGGQFF.

V gene TRBV9 combines with J gene TRBJ2-7; a weak D match, TRBD1 (5 bases). This CDR3 is built from 14 residues. Trimming took off 4 bases at V and 0 bases at J, with 11 bases between the two ends. Looked up from germline, CDR1 is SGDLS and CDR2 is YYNGEE. The CDR3 protein is CASSRQSDSYEQYF. In DNA, the CDR3 is TGTGCCAGCAGCCGACAGTCTGACTCCTACGAGCAGTACTTC.

The rearrangement uses TRBV7-2 and TRBJ2-7, with 9 positions matching TRBD2. The V gene end was trimmed by 2 bases and the J gene end by 3 bases; junction bases not matched to a gene: 5. The germline V gene encodes CDR1 SGHTA and CDR2 FQGNSA. The CDR3 has 15 residues. The CDR3 bases are TGTGCCAGCAGCTTACGTAGCGGGGGACTCTACGAGCAGTACTTC. Translating it yields CASSLRSGGLYEQYF.

The gene calls are TRBV28 and TRBJ2-5, with D possibly matching TRBD1 (6 bases). Near its end, the DNA agrees better with TRBJ2-7, so the J call may be wrong. Germline V CDR1 and CDR2: MDHEN, SYDVKM. CDR3 length: 12 residues. DNA of the CDR3: TGTGCCAGCAGGGACAGCCGCTACGAGCAGTACTTC. It specifies CASRDSRYEQYF.

The chain has TRBV29-1 and TRBJ1-5; D not certain. The V gene lost 6 bases and the J gene lost 7 bases, with 19 bases spanning the gap. Germline V gives CDR1 SQVTM, CDR2 ANQGSEA. This CDR3 region has 14 residues. The CDR3 DNA reads as TGCAGCGTGCGGACGGAGGACCTCTGGCAGCCCCAGCATTTT. Translating gives CSVRTEDLWQPQHF.

The chain employs TRBV5-1 and TRBJ2-7, with TRBD2 matching over 10 bases. V gave up 0 bases and J gave up 3 bases; unmatched junction bases: 3. The CDR3 length is 15 residues. Germline V CDR1 and CDR2: SGHRS, YFSETQ. The CDR3 loop is CASSLEASGSYEQYF. Written as DNA, the CDR3 is TGCGCCAGCAGCTTGGAAGCTAGCGGGAGCTACGAGCAGTACTTC.

The V gene is TRBV7-6, the J gene TRBJ2-7; 12 bases align to TRBD2. CDR1 is SGHVS, CDR2 FNYEAQ, per germline. V dropped 8 bases and J dropped 4; count of bases not matched to a gene: 6. The CDR3 covers 14 residues. CDR3 sequence: CASATSGSRYEQYF. In DNA, the CDR3 is TGTGCCAGCGCGACTAGCGGGAGTAGGTACGAGCAGTACTTC.

The chain combines TRBV4-1 with TRBJ1-5; D gene unclear. CDR3 size: 15 residues. Trimming pared 0 bases from V and 8 bases from J, leaving 14 bases between. CDR1 is MGHRA, CDR2 YSYEKL, per germline. The CDR3 region has the DNA TGCGCCAGCAGCCAAGATGGGAGAGATTCTGAGCCCCAGCATTTT. This gives the protein CASSQDGRDSEPQHF.

The chain is built from TRBV7-2 and TRBJ1-3; no clear D. This CDR3 spans 15 amino acids. Trimming removed 1 base from V and 0 bases from J, with 7 bases in between. Germline-derived CDR1 and CDR2 are SGHTA and FQGNSA. CDR3 nucleotides: TGTGCCAGCAGCTTAGACGGTTCCTCTGGAAACACCATATATTTT. Translation gives CASSLDGSSGNTIYF.

This clone has just one count. The chain couples TRBV6-5 to TRBJ1-1; D possibly corresponds to TRBD1 (5 bases). Germline V CDR1 and CDR2: MNHEY, SVGAGI. V gave up 4 bases and J gave up 1 base, with 10 bases separating them. This CDR3 region has 14 residues. Written as DNA, the CDR3 is TGTGCCAGCAGTTTCGACAGCTCGAACACTGAAGCTTTCTTT. This codes for CASSFDSSNTEAFF.

This chain connects TRBV30 to TRBJ2-3, with 15 bases lining up with TRBD2. Looked up from germline, CDR1 is GTSNPN and CDR2 is SVGIG (reference sequence). V lost 3 bases to trimming and J lost 7 bases; unmatched junction nucleotides: 11. CDR3 length: 17 residues. In DNA, the CDR3 is TGTGCCTGGAGCGGAACCGGACTAGCGGGAGGGCCAAATACGCAGTATTTT. Amino acids: CAWSGTGLAGGPNTQYF.

This clone was seen more than once but under ten times. A junction boundary mismatches the germline segment, possibly from a read error. CDR3 coding DNA: TGCAGCGATTCGAAGAAAGACACTGGGGAGCTGTTTTTT. This gives the protein CSDSKKDTGELFF. This rearrangement joins TRBV29-1 to TRBJ2-2; D unclear. The CDR3 totals 13 residues. From germline, CDR1 is SQVTM and CDR2 ANQGSEA.